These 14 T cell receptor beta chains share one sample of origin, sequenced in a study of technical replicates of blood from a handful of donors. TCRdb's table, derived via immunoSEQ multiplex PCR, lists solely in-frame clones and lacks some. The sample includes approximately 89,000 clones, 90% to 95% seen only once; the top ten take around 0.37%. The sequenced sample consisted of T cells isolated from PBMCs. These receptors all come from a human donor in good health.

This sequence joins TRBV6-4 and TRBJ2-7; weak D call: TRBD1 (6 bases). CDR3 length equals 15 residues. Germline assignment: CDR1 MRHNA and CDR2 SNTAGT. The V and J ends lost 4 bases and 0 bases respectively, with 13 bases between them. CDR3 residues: CASSVSTGPSYEQYF. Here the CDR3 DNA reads TGTGCCAGCAGTGTGTCTACAGGGCCCTCCTACGAGCAGTACTTC.

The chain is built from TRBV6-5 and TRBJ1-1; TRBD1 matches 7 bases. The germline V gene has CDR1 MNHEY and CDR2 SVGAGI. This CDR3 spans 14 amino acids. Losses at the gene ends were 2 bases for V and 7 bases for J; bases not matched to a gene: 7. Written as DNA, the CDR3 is TGTGCCAGCAGTTACGGGGGGACAGCTGGTGAAGCTTTCTTT. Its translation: CASSYGGTAGEAFF.

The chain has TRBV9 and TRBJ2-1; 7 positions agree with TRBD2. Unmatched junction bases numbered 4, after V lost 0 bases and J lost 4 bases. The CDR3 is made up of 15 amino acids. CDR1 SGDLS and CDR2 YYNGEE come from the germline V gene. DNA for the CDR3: TGTGCCAGCAGCGTAGGTAGCGGGCAATACAATGAGCAGTTCTTC. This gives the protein CASSVGSGQYNEQFF.

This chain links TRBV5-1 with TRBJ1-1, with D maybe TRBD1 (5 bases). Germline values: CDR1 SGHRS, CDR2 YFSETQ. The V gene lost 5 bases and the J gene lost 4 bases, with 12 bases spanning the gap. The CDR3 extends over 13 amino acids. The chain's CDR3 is CASRSQGSTEAFF. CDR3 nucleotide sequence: TGCGCCAGCAGGTCTCAGGGAAGCACTGAAGCTTTCTTT.

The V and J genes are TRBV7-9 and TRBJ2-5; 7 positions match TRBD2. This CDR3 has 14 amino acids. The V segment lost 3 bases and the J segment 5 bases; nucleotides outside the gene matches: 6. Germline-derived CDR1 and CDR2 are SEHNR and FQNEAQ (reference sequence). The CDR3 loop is CASSLSSGWETQYF. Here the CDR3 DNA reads TGTGCCAGCAGCTTGTCTAGCGGTTGGGAGACCCAGTACTTC.

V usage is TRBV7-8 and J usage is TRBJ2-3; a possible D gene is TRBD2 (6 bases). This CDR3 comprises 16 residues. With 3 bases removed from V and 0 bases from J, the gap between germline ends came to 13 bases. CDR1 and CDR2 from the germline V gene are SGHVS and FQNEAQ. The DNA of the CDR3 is TGTGCCAGCAGCTTCCGCCTAGGGACTAGCACAGATACGCAGTATTTT. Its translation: CASSFRLGTSTDTQYF.

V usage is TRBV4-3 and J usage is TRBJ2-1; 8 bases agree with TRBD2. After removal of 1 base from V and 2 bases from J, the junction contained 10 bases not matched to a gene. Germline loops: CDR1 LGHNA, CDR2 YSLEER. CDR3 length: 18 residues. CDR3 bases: TGCGCCAGCAGCCAAGGAAGAAGGAGCGGGAGCCCCTACAATGAGCAGTTCTTC. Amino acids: CASSQGRRSGSPYNEQFF.

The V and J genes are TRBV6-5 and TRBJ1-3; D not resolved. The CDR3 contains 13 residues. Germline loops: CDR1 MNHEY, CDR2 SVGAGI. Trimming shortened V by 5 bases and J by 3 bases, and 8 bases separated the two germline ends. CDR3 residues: CASSRTGGNTIYF. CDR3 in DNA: TGTGCCAGCAGTCGCACGGGTGGAAACACCATATATTTT.

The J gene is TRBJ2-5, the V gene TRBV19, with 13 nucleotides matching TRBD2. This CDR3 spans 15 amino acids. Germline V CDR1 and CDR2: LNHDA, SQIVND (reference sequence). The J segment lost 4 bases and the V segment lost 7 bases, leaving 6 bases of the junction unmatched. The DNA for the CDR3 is TGTGCCAGTACCACGACTAGCGGGAGGAGAGAGACCCAGTACTTC. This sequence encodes CASTTTSGRRETQYF.

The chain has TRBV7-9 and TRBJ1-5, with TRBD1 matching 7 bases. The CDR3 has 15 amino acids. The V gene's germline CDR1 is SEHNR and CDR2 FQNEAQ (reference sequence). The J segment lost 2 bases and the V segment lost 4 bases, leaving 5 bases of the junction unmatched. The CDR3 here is CASSSTGPGNQPQHF. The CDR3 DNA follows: TGTGCCAGCAGCTCGACAGGGCCCGGCAATCAGCCCCAGCATTTT.

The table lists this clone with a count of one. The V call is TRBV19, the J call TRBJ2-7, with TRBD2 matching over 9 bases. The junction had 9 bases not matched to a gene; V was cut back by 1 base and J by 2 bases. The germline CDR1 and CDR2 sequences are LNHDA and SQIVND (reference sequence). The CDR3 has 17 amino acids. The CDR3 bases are TGTGCCAGTAGTATAGTCCCAACTAGCGGGTATGCCTACGAGCAGTACTTC. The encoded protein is CASSIVPTSGYAYEQYF.

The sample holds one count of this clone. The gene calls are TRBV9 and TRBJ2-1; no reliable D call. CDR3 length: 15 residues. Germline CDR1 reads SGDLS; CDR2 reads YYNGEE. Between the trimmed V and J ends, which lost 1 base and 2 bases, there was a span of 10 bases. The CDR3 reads CASSVKPLAYNEQFF. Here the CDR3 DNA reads TGTGCCAGCAGCGTAAAGCCTCTGGCCTACAATGAGCAGTTCTTC.

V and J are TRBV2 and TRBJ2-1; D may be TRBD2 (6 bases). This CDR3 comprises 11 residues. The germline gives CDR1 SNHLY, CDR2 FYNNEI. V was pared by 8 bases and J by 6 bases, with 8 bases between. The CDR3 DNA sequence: TGTGCCAGCTGGGACTCCAATGAGCAGTTCTTC. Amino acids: CASWDSNEQFF.

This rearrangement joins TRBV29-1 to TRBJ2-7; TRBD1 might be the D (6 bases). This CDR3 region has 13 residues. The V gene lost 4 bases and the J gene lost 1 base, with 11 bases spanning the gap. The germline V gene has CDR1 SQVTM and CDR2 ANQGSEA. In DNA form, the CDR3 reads TGCAGCGTTGGGGCAGGGGAGTCCTACGAGCAGTACTTC. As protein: CSVGAGESYEQYF.